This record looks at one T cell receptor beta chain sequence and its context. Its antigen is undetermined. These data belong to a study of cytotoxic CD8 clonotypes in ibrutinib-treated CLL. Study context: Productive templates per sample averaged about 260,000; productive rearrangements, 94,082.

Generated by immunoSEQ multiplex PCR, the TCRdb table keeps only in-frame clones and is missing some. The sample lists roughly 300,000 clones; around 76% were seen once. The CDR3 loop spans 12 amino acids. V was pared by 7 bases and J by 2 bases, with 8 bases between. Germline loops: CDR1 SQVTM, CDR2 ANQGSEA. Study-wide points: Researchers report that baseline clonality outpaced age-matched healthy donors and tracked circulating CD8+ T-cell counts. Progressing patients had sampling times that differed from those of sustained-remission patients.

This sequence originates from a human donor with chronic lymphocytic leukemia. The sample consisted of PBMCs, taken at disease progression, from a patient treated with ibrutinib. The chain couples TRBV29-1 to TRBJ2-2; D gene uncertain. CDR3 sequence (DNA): TGCAGCGGTGGAGTAAACACCGGGGAGCTGTTTTTT. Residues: CSGGVNTGELFF.